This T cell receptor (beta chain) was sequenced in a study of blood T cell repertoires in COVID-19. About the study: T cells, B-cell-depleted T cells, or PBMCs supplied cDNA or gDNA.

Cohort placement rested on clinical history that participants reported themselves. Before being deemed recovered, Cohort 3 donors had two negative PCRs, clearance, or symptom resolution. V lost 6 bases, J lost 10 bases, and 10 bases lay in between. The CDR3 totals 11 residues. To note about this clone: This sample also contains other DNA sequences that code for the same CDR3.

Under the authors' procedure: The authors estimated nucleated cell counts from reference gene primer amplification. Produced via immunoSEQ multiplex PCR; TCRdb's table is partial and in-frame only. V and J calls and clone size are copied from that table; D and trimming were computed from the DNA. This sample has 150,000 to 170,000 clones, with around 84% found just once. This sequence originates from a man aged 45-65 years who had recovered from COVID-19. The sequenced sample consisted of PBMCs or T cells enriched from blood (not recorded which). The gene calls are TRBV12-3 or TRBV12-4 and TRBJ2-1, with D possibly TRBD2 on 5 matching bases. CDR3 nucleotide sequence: TGTGCCAGCAGCTATGGCGGGGAGCAGTTCTTC. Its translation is CASSYGGEQFF.